What follows are 25 T cell receptor beta chains derived from one specimen sequenced in a study of cytomegalovirus exposure and HLA in healthy donors. Vbeta (60) and Jbeta (13) primers were used in the PCR. Sequencing used immunoSEQ multiplex PCR; TCRdb keeps in-frame clones, though not all of them. The table has 140,000 to 150,000 clones, approximately 82% seen once; the top ten hold around 10%. Sequenced input: PBMCs. These receptor sequences come from an older woman in good health and CMV-seropositive.

V usage is TRBV11-3 and J usage is TRBJ2-7; weak D call: TRBD1 (5 bases). CDR1 and CDR2 (germline): SGHNT, YENEEA. The CDR3 is made up of 14 amino acids. V lost 1 base and J lost 5, with 12 bases in between. The CDR3 DNA reads TGTGCCAGCAGCTTAGGCTCGACAGAGGACGAGCAGTACTTC. It is translated as CASSLGSTEDEQYF.

In its sample, this clone was seen a few times. The rearrangement uses TRBV2 and TRBJ1-5; 8 bases are a match to TRBD1. In germline, CDR1 is SNHLY, CDR2 FYNNEI. The V and J ends lost 4 bases and 9 bases, in that order; junction bases with no gene match: 8. This CDR3 is 14 amino acids long. The CDR3 region has the DNA TGTGCCAGCAGTGCTGGACAGGGCGGGACGCCCCAGCATTTT. Protein sequence: CASSAGQGGTPQHF.

The chain carries TRBV13 and TRBJ2-1, with 12 bases fitting TRBD2. This CDR3 has 16 amino acids. Trimming took 3 bases from V and 6 from J; bases not matched to a gene: 6. Germline V gives CDR1 PRHDT, CDR2 FYEKMQ (reference sequence). The chain's CDR3 is CASSFYQLAGGNEQFF. DNA of the CDR3: TGTGCCAGCAGCTTCTACCAACTAGCGGGGGGCAATGAGCAGTTCTTC.

The chain joins TRBV29-1 to TRBJ1-1, with 7 bases fitting TRBD1. J gave up 0 bases and V 3 bases, and 1 base lay outside the gene matches. The CDR3 sequence is 13 residues long. Per the germline V gene, CDR1 is SQVTM and CDR2 is ANQGSEA. CDR3 DNA: TGCAGCGTTGATCAGGGGGTGAACACTGAAGCTTTCTTT. Encoded protein: CSVDQGVNTEAFF.

This chain joins TRBV9 and TRBJ1-3, with D possibly being TRBD1 (6 bases). The CDR3 loop spans 16 amino acids. The germline V gene encodes CDR1 SGDLS and CDR2 YYNGEE. V was shortened by 4 bases and J by 0 bases, with 14 bases between the two germline ends. DNA for the CDR3: TGTGCCAGCAGCTCTGCCGTGGACAGCTCTGGAAACACCATATATTTT. Translated: CASSSAVDSSGNTIYF.

This clone was picked up one time. This chain links TRBV28 with TRBJ2-5; 9 bases line up with TRBD1. The J call is doubtful: the DNA matches TRBJ2-7 better. From germline, CDR1 is MDHEN and CDR2 SYDVKM. This CDR3 comprises 15 residues. CDR3 DNA sequence: TGTGCCAGCAACACCCCCCCGGACAGGGGAGGCGAGCAGTACTTC. Translation: CASNTPPDRGGEQYF.

In its sample, this clone was seen once. V is TRBV7-2 and J is TRBJ2-5, with 14 bases matching TRBD2. Germline V gene lookup returns CDR1 SGHTA and CDR2 FQGNSA. J lost 3 bases, V lost 4 bases, and 4 bases had no gene match. CDR3 length equals 16 residues. The CDR3 nucleotides read TGTGCCAGCAGCTGGGGACTAGCGGGAGAGGAAGAGACCCAGTACTTC. Translation: CASSWGLAGEEETQYF.

The V gene is TRBV9, the J gene TRBJ2-1; 9 bases map to TRBD2. The CDR3 is 15 amino acids. Germline CDR1 is SGDLS and CDR2 is YYNGEE. V lost 1 base and J lost 9; bases outside the gene matches: 8. For the CDR3, the DNA is TGTGCCAGCAGCGTAAGACTAGCGGAGGTCGGTGAGCAGTTCTTC. Protein product: CASSVRLAEVGEQFF.

The chain has TRBV5-4 and TRBJ2-7, with D unresolved. This CDR3 has 14 amino acids. V shed 5 bases and J shed 4 bases, with 16 bases lying between them. The germline CDR1 and CDR2 sequences are SGHNT and YYREEE (reference sequence). The CDR3 spells CASRSDIRTYEQYF. DNA for the CDR3: TGTGCCAGCAGGTCCGATATCCGAACATACGAGCAGTACTTC.

J is TRBJ1-4 and V is TRBV7-9; D is unclear. CDR3 size: 14 residues. V lost 3 bases, J lost 8 bases, and 13 bases lay in between. Germline V gene lookup returns CDR1 SEHNR and CDR2 FQNEAQ (reference sequence). The CDR3 protein is CASSLVADTEKLFF. The CDR3 bases are TGTGCCAGCAGCTTGGTTGCAGACACAGAAAAACTGTTTTTT.

The chain links TRBV7-2 to TRBJ1-6; 7 bases match TRBD1. The CDR3 spans 14 residues. With 4 bases clipped from V and 7 bases from J, the junction kept 4 bases outside the gene matches. The germline CDR1 and CDR2 sequences are SGHTA and FQGNSA. The CDR3 DNA follows: TGTGCCAGCAGCTCCGGGACAGCAAATTCACCCCTCCACTTT. Residues: CASSSGTANSPLHF.

The chain is built from TRBV10-3 and TRBJ2-6; possible D gene TRBD1, 6 bases. From germline, CDR1 is ENHRY and CDR2 SYGVKD. V was pared by 5 bases and J by 2 bases, with 7 bases between. The CDR3 is made up of 14 amino acids. CDR3 sequence: CAISQGPGANVLTF. CDR3 bases: TGTGCCATCAGTCAGGGGCCTGGGGCCAACGTCCTGACTTTC.

The rearrangement joins TRBV28 to TRBJ1-1; tentative D call: TRBD1 (6 bases). This CDR3 comprises 14 residues. In germline, CDR1 is MDHEN, CDR2 SYDVKM. Trimming stripped 1 base from V and 0 bases from J, with 6 bases between. The DNA for the CDR3 is TGTGCCAGCAGTTTATCAGGGGTGAACACTGAAGCTTTCTTT. Its protein product is CASSLSGVNTEAFF.

The J gene is TRBJ2-5, the V gene TRBV27; D unclear. Between the trimmed V and J ends, which lost 2 bases and 0 bases, there was a span of 4 bases. CDR1 MNHEY and CDR2 SMNVEV come from the germline V gene (reference sequence). This CDR3 has 13 amino acids. In DNA, the CDR3 is TGTGCCAGCAGTTTAATAAACCAAGAGACCCAGTACTTC. This codes for CASSLINQETQYF.

The chain carries TRBV19 and TRBJ2-5, with 14 bases that match TRBD2. The ends lost 3 bases at V and 5 bases at J; junction bases unmatched: 5. From germline, CDR1 is LNHDA and CDR2 SQIVND (reference sequence). The CDR3 spans 16 residues. The CDR3 reads CASSIRGLAGEETQYF. CDR3 nucleotide sequence: TGTGCCAGTAGTATTCGGGGACTAGCGGGAGAGGAGACCCAGTACTTC.

The rearrangement joins TRBV21-1 to TRBJ2-7; whether TRBD2, the table's D call, matches the DNA was not checked. TRBV21-1 is annotated as a pseudogene. There are 18 residues in the CDR3. In DNA, the CDR3 is TGTGCCAGCAGCAAAGATACGCCGGTCCCGGGACTACCGTACGAGCAGTACTTC. Translating gives CASSKDTPVPGLPYEQYF.

This chain connects TRBV27 to TRBJ2-7, with TRBD2 identical over 7 bases. Germline trimming cut 6 bases from V and 0 bases from J; bases unmatched to any gene: 5. The germline gives CDR1 MNHEY, CDR2 SMNVEV (reference sequence). The CDR3 has 14 amino acids. CDR3 coding DNA: TGTGCCAGCAGCCTCGGGGACTACTCCTACGAGCAGTACTTC. Translated, it gives CASSLGDYSYEQYF.

V usage is TRBV9 and J usage is TRBJ2-3, with TRBD2 matching over 8 bases. Per the germline V gene, CDR1 is SGDLS and CDR2 is YYNGEE. The CDR3 extends over 16 amino acids. V lost 0 bases, J lost 2 bases, and 5 bases stayed unmatched. The CDR3 loop reads CASSVAREGPTDTQYF. The CDR3 region has the DNA TGTGCCAGCAGCGTAGCCCGGGAGGGCCCCACAGATACGCAGTATTTT.

This clone was seen once. The chain combines TRBV7-9 with TRBJ2-3; D ambiguous. The CDR3 consists of 14 residues. The V end lost 0 bases, the J end lost 4 bases, and 8 bases lay between the germline ends. Germline CDR1 reads SEHNR; CDR2 reads FQNEAQ (reference sequence). The CDR3: CASSLALQADTQYF. For the CDR3, the DNA is TGTGCCAGCAGCTTAGCGTTGCAGGCAGATACGCAGTATTTT.

V is TRBV5-1 and J is TRBJ2-2, with 8 bases aligning to TRBD1. CDR3 size: 16 residues. Losses at the gene ends were 5 bases for V and 2 bases for J; bases not matched to a gene: 8. Germline CDR1 reads SGHRS; CDR2 reads YFSETQ. CDR3 in DNA: TGCGCCAGCAGTCTGCCGGACAGGGCCAACACCGGGGAGCTGTTTTTT. This codes for CASSLPDRANTGELFF.

The chain's CDR3 is CASSPISLLGTVTYNEQFF. CDR3 nucleotides: TGTGCCAGCAGTCCCATATCCCTCCTGGGGACAGTGACCTACAATGAGCAGTTCTTC. The genes are TRBV27 and TRBJ2-1; 7 bases are shared with TRBD1. CDR3 length: 19 residues. The V and J ends lost 5 bases and 2 bases, in that order; junction bases with no gene match: 18. Germline V gene sequence: CDR1 MNHEY, CDR2 SMNVEV (reference sequence).

This clone showed up just once. V and J are TRBV27 and TRBJ2-1, with 8 bases matching TRBD2. V shed 10 bases, J shed 5 bases, and the junction held 7 bases outside the gene matches. Germline lookup yields CDR1 MNHEY and CDR2 SMNVEV (reference sequence). The CDR3 spans 13 residues. CDR3: CATGLAGNNEQFF. The CDR3 nucleotides read TGTGCCACAGGGTTAGCGGGAAACAATGAGCAGTTCTTC.

There are a few counts of this clone. The J gene is TRBJ1-4, the V gene TRBV2; D possibly corresponds to TRBD1 (5 bases). Germline CDR1 and CDR2: SNHLY and FYNNEI. The CDR3 has 13 residues. The DNA of the CDR3 is TGTGCTATGGCGGGGCAGACCAATGAAAAACTGTTTTTT. It yields the protein CAMAGQTNEKLFF.

V and J are TRBV4-1 and TRBJ2-3, with a tentative D call TRBD1 (5 bases). Germline loops: CDR1 MGHRA, CDR2 YSYEKL. The CDR3 totals 14 residues. Deletions cut 1 base from V and 0 bases from J, with 5 bases between. The CDR3 DNA reads TGCGCCAGCAGCCAAGGACAGAGCACAGATACGCAGTATTTT. It codes for CASSQGQSTDTQYF.

The chain joins TRBV7-2 to TRBJ2-6, with D unclear. Trimming took 1 base from V and 1 from J, leaving 5 bases between them. CDR1 and CDR2 (germline): SGHTA, FQGNSA. The CDR3 is 15 residues long. CDR3 nucleotide sequence: TGTGCCAGCAGCTTAGGAGGATCTGGGGCCAACGTCCTGACTTTC. This codes for CASSLGGSGANVLTF.